This TCR beta chain was profiled in a study of T cell changes during pregnancy in multiple sclerosis. Only in-frame clones appear in the TCRdb table, and some are missing; sequencing was by immunoSEQ multiplex PCR. The sample holds 30,000 to 45,000 clones; about nine tenths are singletons and the top ten take roughly 6.1%. Trimming removed 7 bases from V and 4 bases from J, with 13 bases in between. Germline-derived CDR1 and CDR2 are MNHNS and SASEGT. The CDR3 is made up of 13 amino acids. V usage is TRBV6-1 and J usage is TRBJ1-1, with D possibly matching TRBD1 (5 bases). The receptor comes from a female donor with multiple sclerosis, enrolled in a pregnancy study. This material consisted of CD8+ T cells from peripheral blood mononuclear cells, taken in the second trimester of pregnancy. CDR3 nucleotides: TGTGCCAGCAATCAGGGAAGACCCACTGAAGCTTTCTTT. This sequence encodes CASNQGRPTEAFF.